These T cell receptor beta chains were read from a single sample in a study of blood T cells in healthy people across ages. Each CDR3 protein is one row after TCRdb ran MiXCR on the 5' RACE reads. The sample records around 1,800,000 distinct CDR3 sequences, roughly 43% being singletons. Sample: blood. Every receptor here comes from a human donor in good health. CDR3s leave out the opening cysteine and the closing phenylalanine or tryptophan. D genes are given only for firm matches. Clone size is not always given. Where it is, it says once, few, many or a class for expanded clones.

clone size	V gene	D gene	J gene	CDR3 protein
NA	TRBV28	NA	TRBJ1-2	AGSPFTLRRDANYGYT
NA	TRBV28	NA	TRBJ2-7	ASSSTGTHDSYEQY
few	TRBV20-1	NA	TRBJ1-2	SARYDAQYGYT
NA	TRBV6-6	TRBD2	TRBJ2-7	ASTAGAYEQY
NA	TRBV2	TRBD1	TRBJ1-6	ASSGQGVGSPLH
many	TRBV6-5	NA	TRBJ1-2	ASSPRTARYGYT
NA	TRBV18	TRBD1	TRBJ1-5	ASSPGQGGGNQPQH
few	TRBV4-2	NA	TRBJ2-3	ASSQVSARGADTQY
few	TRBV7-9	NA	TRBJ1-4	ASSLTPAGYEKLF
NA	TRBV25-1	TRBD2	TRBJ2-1	ASSEYFLAADNELF